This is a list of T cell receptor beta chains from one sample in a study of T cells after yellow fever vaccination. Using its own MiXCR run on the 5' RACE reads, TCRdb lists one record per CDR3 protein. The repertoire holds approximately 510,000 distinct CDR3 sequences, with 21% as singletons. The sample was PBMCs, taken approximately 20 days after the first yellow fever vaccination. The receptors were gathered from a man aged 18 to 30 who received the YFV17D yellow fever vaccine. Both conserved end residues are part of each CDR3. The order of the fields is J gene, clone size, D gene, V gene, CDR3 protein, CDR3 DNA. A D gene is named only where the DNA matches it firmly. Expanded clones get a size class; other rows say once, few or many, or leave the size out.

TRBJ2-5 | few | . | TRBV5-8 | CASSLKTNYGVGTQYF | TGTGCCAGCAGCTTGAAGACGAACTACGGTGTCGGGACCCAGTACTTC
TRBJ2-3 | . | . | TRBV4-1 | CASSQRILGAQYF | TGCGCCAGCAGCCAGAGGATTCTGGGCGCGCAGTATTTT
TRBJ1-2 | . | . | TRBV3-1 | CASSPQGLYGYTF | TGTGCCAGCAGTCCCCAGGGGCTCTATGGCTACACCTTC
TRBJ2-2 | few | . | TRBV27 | CATQGMGTGELFF | TGTGCCACCCAGGGTATGGGGACCGGGGAGCTGTTTTTT
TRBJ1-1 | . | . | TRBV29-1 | CSAQEASGNPEAFF | TGCAGCGCCCAAGAAGCAAGCGGAAACCCTGAAGCTTTCTTT
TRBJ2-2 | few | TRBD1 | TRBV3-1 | CASSNRDSGTGELFF | TGTGCCAGCAGCAACCGGGACAGTGGAACCGGGGAGCTGTTTTTT
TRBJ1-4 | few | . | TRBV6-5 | CASTAVWGINEKLFF | TGTGCCAGCACCGCGGTATGGGGTATCAATGAAAAACTGTTTTTT
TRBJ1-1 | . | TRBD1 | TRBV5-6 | CASSPGDRQNTEAFF | TGTGCCAGCAGCCCGGGGGACAGGCAGAACACTGAAGCTTTCTTT
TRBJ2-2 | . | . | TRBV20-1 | CSASRTRNTGELFF | TGCAGTGCAAGCAGGACAAGGAACACCGGGGAGCTGTTTTTT
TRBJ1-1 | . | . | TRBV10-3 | CAISVSNTEAFF | TGTGCCATCAGTGTCTCGAACACTGAAGCTTTCTTT
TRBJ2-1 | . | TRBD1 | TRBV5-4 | CASSLPTGQYNEQFF | TGTGCCAGCAGCTTGCCGACGGGACAGTACAATGAGCAGTTCTTC
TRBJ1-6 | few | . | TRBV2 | CASSEAFNSPLHF | TGTGCCAGCAGCGAGGCTTTTAATTCACCCCTCCACTTT
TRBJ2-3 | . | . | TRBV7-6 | CASSLAGERTDTQYF | TGTGCCAGCAGCTTAGCGGGGGAACGCACAGATACGCAGTATTTT
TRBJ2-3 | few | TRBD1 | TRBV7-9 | CASSPRGQGAADTQYF | TGTGCCAGCAGTCCAAGGGGACAGGGAGCGGCAGATACGCAGTATTTT
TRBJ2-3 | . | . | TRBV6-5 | CASSNSRGPDTQYF | TGTGCCAGCAGCAACTCCAGGGGCCCAGATACGCAGTATTTT
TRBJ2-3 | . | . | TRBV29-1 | CSVRSRERKPQSTAVFTQYF | TGCAGCGTTAGGTCAAGGGAAAGGAAGCCACAGAGTACCGCGGTTTTTACGCAGTATTTT
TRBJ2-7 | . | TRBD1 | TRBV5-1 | CASSPRGGTGDREQYF | TGCGCCAGCAGCCCAAGGGGCGGGACAGGGGACCGCGAGCAGTACTTC
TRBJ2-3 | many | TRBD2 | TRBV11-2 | CASSPLAGGTTDTQYF | TGTGCCAGCAGCCCTCTAGCGGGGGGGACCACAGATACGCAGTATTTT
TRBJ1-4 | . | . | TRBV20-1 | CSADQGLGGGLFF | TGCAGTGCTGATCAGGGCCTAGGTGGGGGACTGTTTTTT
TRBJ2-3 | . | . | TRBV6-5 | CASGDRRDTQYF | TGTGCCAGCGGGGACCGACGAGATACGCAGTATTTT
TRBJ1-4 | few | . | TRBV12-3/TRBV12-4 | CASSKNEKLFF | TGTGCCAGCAGTAAGAATGAAAAACTGTTTTTT
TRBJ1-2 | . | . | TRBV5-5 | CASNRLTF | TGTGCCAGCAACCGCCTCACCTTC
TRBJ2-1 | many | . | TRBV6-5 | CASSYSRADNEQFF | TGTGCCAGCAGTTACTCAAGGGCGGACAATGAGCAGTTCTTC
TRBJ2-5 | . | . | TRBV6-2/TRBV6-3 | CATHDTRETQYF | TGTGCCACCCACGATACACGGGAGACCCAGTACTTC
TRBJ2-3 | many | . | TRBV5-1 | CASSLATSTDTQYF | TGCGCCAGCAGCTTGGCTACTAGCACAGATACGCAGTATTTT
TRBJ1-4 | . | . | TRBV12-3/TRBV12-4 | CASRLIATNEKLFF | TGTGCCAGCAGACTCATAGCAACTAATGAAAAACTGTTTTTT
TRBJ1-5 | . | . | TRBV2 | CASSVRRGGNQPQHF | TGTGCCAGCAGTGTAAGAAGGGGAGGCAATCAGCCCCAGCATTTT
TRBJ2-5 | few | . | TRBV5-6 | CASSTHPQGQETQYF | TGTGCCAGCAGCACCCACCCGCAGGGTCAAGAGACCCAGTACTTC
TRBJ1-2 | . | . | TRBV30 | CAWSVLSYGYTF | TGTGCCTGGAGTGTACTGAGCTATGGCTACACCTTC
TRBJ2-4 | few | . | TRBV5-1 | CASSILAFGGLAKNIQYF | TGCGCCAGCAGCATATTAGCTTTCGGGGGCCTAGCCAAAAACATTCAGTACTTC
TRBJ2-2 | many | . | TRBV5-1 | CASSLDGLTGELFF | TGCGCCAGCAGCTTGGACGGTCTCACCGGGGAGCTGTTTTTT
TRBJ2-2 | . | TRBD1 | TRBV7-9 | CASSQGANTGELFF | TGTGCCAGCAGCCAGGGGGCGAACACCGGGGAGCTGTTTTTT
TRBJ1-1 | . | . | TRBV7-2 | CASSLNGRINTEAFF | TGTGCCAGCAGCTTAAACGGCAGGATCAACACTGAAGCTTTCTTT
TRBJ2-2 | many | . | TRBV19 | CASMALGVNTGELFF | TGTGCCAGTATGGCCCTAGGCGTTAACACCGGGGAGCTGTTTTTT
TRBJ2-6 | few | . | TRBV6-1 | CASSPFGGANSGANVLTF | TGTGCCAGCAGTCCGTTTGGCGGGGCAAACTCTGGGGCCAACGTCCTGACTTTC
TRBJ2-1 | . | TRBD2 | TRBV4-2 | CASGLAGAQSSYNEQFF | TGTGCCAGCGGACTAGCGGGGGCACAAAGCTCCTACAATGAGCAGTTCTTC
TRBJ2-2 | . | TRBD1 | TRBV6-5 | CASSYGGQGAWAPGELFF | TGTGCCAGCAGTTACGGGGGACAGGGGGCTTGGGCCCCCGGGGAGCTGTTTTTT
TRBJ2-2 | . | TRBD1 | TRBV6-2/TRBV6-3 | CAGRTGTNTGELFF | TGTGCCGGTAGGACAGGAACGAACACCGGGGAGCTGTTTTTT
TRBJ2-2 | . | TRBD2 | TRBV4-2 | CASSPSGGPGTGELFF | TGTGCCAGCAGCCCTAGCGGGGGGCCAGGGACCGGGGAGCTGTTTTTT
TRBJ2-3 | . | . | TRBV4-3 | CASSQSSSGADTQYF | TGCGCCAGCAGCCAGTCTTCCTCTGGGGCAGATACGCAGTATTTT
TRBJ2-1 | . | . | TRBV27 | CASSPHRLGGYNEQFF | TGTGCCAGCAGTCCTCACCGTCTGGGGGGCTACAATGAGCAGTTCTTC
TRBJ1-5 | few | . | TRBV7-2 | CASSLGGWQPQHF | TGTGCCAGCAGCTTGGGGGGTTGGCAGCCCCAGCATTTT
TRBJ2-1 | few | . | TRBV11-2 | CASSLDLRGEQFF | TGTGCCAGCAGCTTAGATCTACGGGGGGAGCAGTTCTTC
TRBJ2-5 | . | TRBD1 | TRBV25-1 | CASSPVTGVPKPETQYF | TGTGCCAGCAGTCCTGTCACAGGGGTTCCAAAACCGGAGACCCAGTACTTC
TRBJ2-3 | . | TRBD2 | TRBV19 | CASSTPRGAGTTDTQYF | TGTGCCAGTAGTACTCCTCGTGGAGCGGGGACCACAGATACGCAGTATTTT
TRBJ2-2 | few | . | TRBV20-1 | CSAIDYPNTGELFF | TGCAGTGCTATAGACTATCCGAACACCGGGGAGCTGTTTTTT
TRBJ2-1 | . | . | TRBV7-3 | CASSLTGIGNEQFF | TGTGCCAGCAGCTTAACGGGAATAGGCAATGAGCAGTTCTTC